A selection of T cell receptor beta chains follows, all from one sample in a study of cytomegalovirus exposure and HLA in healthy donors. Some clones are missing from TCRdb's copy, which holds only in-frame ones; the method was immunoSEQ multiplex PCR. Seen here are over 150,000 clones, around 84% observed once, and the top ten hold around 2.1%. The sequencing input was PBMCs. Receptors originate from a human donor in good health. Each CDR3 is given with its conserved first and last residue. Each record gives: V gene, D gene, clone size, J gene, CDR3 protein, CDR3 DNA. The D gene is left open where the match is weak. Size is omitted from some rows. Given values are once, few, many or a class for expanded clones.

>TRBV30|TRBD1|-|TRBJ2-7
CAWIQGLNEQYF
TGTGCCTGGATACAGGGGTTGAACGAGCAGTACTTC
>TRBV6-4|TRBD1|few|TRBJ1-5
CASSDSPGGQPQHF
TGTGCCAGCAGTGACTCGCCAGGGGGCCAGCCCCAGCATTTT
>TRBV14|TRBD1|-|TRBJ1-5
CARDRGNQSQPQHF
TGTGCCAGGGACAGGGGAAATCAGAGCCAGCCCCAGCATTTT
>TRBV9|TRBD1|-|TRBJ1-2
CASSPFDRDGGYTF
TGTGCCAGCAGCCCCTTCGACAGGGATGGCGGCTACACCTTC
>TRBV9|TRBD2|-|TRBJ2-1
CASSVIAGDFNEQFF
TGTGCCAGCAGCGTTATAGCGGGAGACTTTAATGAGCAGTTCTTC
>TRBV5-6|TRBD1|-|TRBJ1-6
CASSYFRRQGNSPLHF
TGTGCCAGCAGCTATTTCCGAAGACAGGGTAATTCACCCCTCCACTTT
>TRBV7-9|-|-|TRBJ2-7
CASSGHTYEQYF
TGTGCCAGCAGCGGACATACCTACGAGCAGTACTTC
>TRBV13|-|-|TRBJ2-1
CASSLGGWTTYNEQFF
TGTGCCAGCAGCTTAGGAGGGTGGACTACCTACAATGAGCAGTTCTTC
>TRBV30|TRBD2|-|TRBJ2-1
CAWSVTSGSHEQFF
TGTGCCTGGAGTGTGACTAGCGGGAGTCATGAGCAGTTCTTC
>TRBV6-1|TRBD1|-|TRBJ1-1
CATDRGATEAFF
TGTGCCACAGACAGGGGAGCGACTGAAGCTTTCTTT
>TRBV14|TRBD1|-|TRBJ2-5
CASSHYRGRQDFWETQYF
TGTGCCAGCAGCCACTACAGGGGGCGCCAGGACTTCTGGGAGACCCAGTACTTC
>TRBV18|TRBD2|once|TRBJ2-5
CASSPGLAETQYF
TGTGCCAGCTCACCGGGACTAGCCGAGACCCAGTACTTC
>TRBV29-1|TRBD2|-|TRBJ2-2
CSVIGGSSNTGELFF
TGCAGCGTTATAGGCGGGAGCTCGAACACCGGGGAGCTGTTTTTT
>TRBV7-3|-|-|TRBJ2-3
CASSSGGKGTDTQYF
TGTGCCAGCAGCTCGGGCGGGAAAGGCACAGATACGCAGTATTTT
>TRBV19|TRBD2|-|TRBJ2-1
CASSPHSGGLPGEQFF
TGTGCCAGTAGTCCCCACAGCGGGGGGCTACCGGGGGAGCAGTTCTTC
>TRBV7-8|-|-|TRBJ2-5
CASSFNRETQYF
TGTGCCAGCAGCTTCAATCGGGAGACCCAGTACTTC
>TRBV7-8|-|-|TRBJ1-1
CASSNGQGWAFF
TGTGCCAGCAGCAACGGTCAGGGATGGGCTTTCTTT
>TRBV5-6|-|-|TRBJ1-1
CASSLGYGLTRENTEAFF
TGTGCCAGCAGCTTGGGTTATGGCCTTACTAGAGAGAACACTGAAGCTTTCTTT
>TRBV18|-|few|TRBJ1-1
CASSPGRRPEAFF
TGTGCCAGCTCACCAGGGAGGAGGCCTGAAGCTTTCTTT
>TRBV6-1|TRBD1|-|TRBJ1-1
CASSVRQGGTEAFF
TGTGCCAGCAGTGTACGACAGGGGGGCACTGAAGCTTTCTTT
>TRBV19|-|-|TRBJ2-2
CASSRGVKDTGELFF
TGTGCCAGTAGTAGGGGGGTAAAGGACACCGGGGAGCTGTTTTTT
>TRBV19|-|-|TRBJ1-2
CATGRVPWDGYTF
TGTGCCACGGGAAGGGTTCCTTGGGATGGCTACACCTTC
>TRBV18|TRBD1|once|TRBJ2-7
CASSPIVTGTGIEQYF
TGTGCCAGCTCACCAATAGTAACCGGGACAGGGATCGAGCAGTACTTC
>TRBV11-2|TRBD1|-|TRBJ1-2
CASRGKTGGEDYGYTF
TGTGCCAGCAGGGGGAAAACAGGGGGCGAAGACTATGGCTACACCTTC
>TRBV5-1|TRBD1|-|TRBJ1-5
CASSPTGASNQPQHF
TGCGCCAGCAGCCCAACAGGGGCTAGCAATCAGCCCCAGCATTTT
>TRBV5-1|TRBD1|-|TRBJ1-5
CASRGQDNQPQHF
TGCGCCAGCCGCGGACAGGACAATCAGCCCCAGCATTTT
>TRBV6-1|TRBD2|-|TRBJ2-7
CASSELTSGTKIYEQYF
TGTGCCAGCAGTGAGCTGACTAGCGGTACAAAAATCTACGAGCAGTACTTC
>TRBV6-5|-|-|TRBJ2-1
CASSYASLDEQFF
TGTGCCAGCAGTTACGCTAGCTTGGATGAGCAGTTCTTC
>TRBV5-1|-|-|TRBJ1-2
CASSLVGEGYGYTF
TGCGCCAGCAGCTTGGTCGGGGAGGGATATGGCTACACCTTC
>TRBV28|-|few|TRBJ1-2
CASSFSRYHGGYTF
TGTGCCAGCAGTTTTTCTCGATATCACGGTGGCTACACCTTC
>TRBV18|TRBD1|-|TRBJ2-7
CASSRTGGQDEQYF
TGTGCCAGCTCGCGGACAGGGGGCCAGGACGAGCAGTACTTC
>TRBV27|-|-|TRBJ1-4
CASSTGEKLFF
TGTGCCAGCAGTACAGGGGAAAAACTGTTTTTT
>TRBV9|-|few|TRBJ2-3
CASSGGSTDTQYF
TGTGCCAGCAGCGGCGGGAGCACAGATACGCAGTATTTT
>TRBV4-1|TRBD1|-|TRBJ1-2
CASSQDDRVYGYTF
TGCGCCAGCAGCCAAGATGACAGGGTCTATGGCTACACCTTC
>TRBV28|-|-|TRBJ1-1
CASSLSPGIKNTEAFF
TGTGCCAGCAGTTTATCCCCGGGGATAAAGAACACTGAAGCTTTCTTT
>TRBV11-2|-|-|TRBJ2-3
CASSPGVGTQYF
TGTGCCAGCAGCCCAGGGGTGGGTACGCAGTATTTT
>TRBV10-3|-|-|TRBJ2-5
CAISEPTGNGETQYF
TGTGCCATCAGTGAGCCCACAGGGAACGGTGAGACCCAGTACTTC
>TRBV29-1|-|-|TRBJ2-1
CGFFSYNEQFF
TGCGGCTTCTTTTCCTACAATGAGCAGTTCTTC
>TRBV7-3|-|-|TRBJ2-1
CASSSGYSYNEQFF
TGTGCCAGCAGCTCGGGATACTCCTACAATGAGCAGTTCTTC
>TRBV9|-|-|TRBJ2-1
CASSAEYNEQFF
TGTGCCAGCAGCGCCGAGTACAATGAGCAGTTCTTC
>TRBV25-1|TRBD2|-|TRBJ2-3
CASSDLILAGGPTDTQYF
TGTGCCAGCAGTGACTTAATACTAGCGGGGGGGCCCACAGATACGCAGTATTTT
>TRBV6-5|-|-|TRBJ1-2
CASSYSWTANYGYTF
TGTGCCAGCAGTTACTCTTGGACTGCTAACTATGGCTACACCTTC
>TRBV30|TRBD1|once|TRBJ1-2
CAWRTTGDGYGYTF
TGTGCCTGGAGAACGACAGGGGATGGCTATGGCTACACCTTC
>TRBV14|TRBD2|-|TRBJ2-3
CASSRIAGGVTDTQYF
TGTGCCAGCAGCCGAATAGCGGGAGGGGTAACAGATACGCAGTATTTT
>TRBV30|-|-|TRBJ1-2
CAWSADGGGNYGYTF
TGTGCCTGGAGTGCCGATGGCGGGGGAAACTATGGCTACACCTTC
>TRBV9|TRBD1|-|TRBJ1-1
CASSGAGGWAEAFF
TGTGCCAGCAGCGGAGCAGGGGGGTGGGCTGAAGCTTTCTTT
>TRBV5-1|-|-|TRBJ1-2
CASSSGGGLYGYTF
TGCGCCAGCAGCTCGGGGGGGGGACTATATGGCTACACCTTC
>TRBV4-2|-|-|TRBJ2-5
CASSQARQDQETQYF
TGTGCCAGCAGCCAAGCCCGACAGGACCAAGAGACCCAGTACTTC